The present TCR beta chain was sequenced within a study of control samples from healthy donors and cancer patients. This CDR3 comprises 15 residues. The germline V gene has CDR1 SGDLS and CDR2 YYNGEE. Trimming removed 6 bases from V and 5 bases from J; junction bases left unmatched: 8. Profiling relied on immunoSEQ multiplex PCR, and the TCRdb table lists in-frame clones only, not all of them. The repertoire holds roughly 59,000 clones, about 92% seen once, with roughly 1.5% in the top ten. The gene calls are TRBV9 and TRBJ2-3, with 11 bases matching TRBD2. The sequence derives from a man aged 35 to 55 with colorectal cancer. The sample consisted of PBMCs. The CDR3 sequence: CASKETSGGGDTQYF. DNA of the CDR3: TGTGCCAGCAAGGAAACTAGCGGGGGAGGAGATACGCAGTATTTT.